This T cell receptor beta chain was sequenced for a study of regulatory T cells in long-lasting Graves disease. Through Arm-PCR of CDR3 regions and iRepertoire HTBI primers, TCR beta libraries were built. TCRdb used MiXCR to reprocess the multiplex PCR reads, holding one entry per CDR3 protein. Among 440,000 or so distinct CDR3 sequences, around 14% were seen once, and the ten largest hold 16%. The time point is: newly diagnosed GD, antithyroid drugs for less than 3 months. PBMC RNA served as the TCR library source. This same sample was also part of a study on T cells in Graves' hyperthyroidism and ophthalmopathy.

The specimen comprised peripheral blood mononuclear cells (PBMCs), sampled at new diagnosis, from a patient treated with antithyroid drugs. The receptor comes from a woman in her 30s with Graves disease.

The CDR3 spells CSAIGIGLVIKSPNEQFF. The DNA for the CDR3 is TGCAGTGCTATAGGGATAGGACTTGTTATAAAGAGCCCGAATGAGCAGTTCTTC. The chain combines TRBV20-1 with TRBJ2-1, with D perhaps TRBD2 (5 bases). The CDR3 is 18 residues long. CDR1 and CDR2 (germline): DFQATT, SNEGSKA (reference sequence). V lost 4 bases and J 7 bases, leaving 29 bases between the germline ends.